These 8 T cell receptor beta chains originate from one sample sequenced in a study of PD-1 blockade in classical Hodgkin lymphoma. TCRdb's copy holds only in-frame clones and misses some; the assay was immunoSEQ multiplex PCR. The sample lists approximately 44,000 clones, approximately 67% occurring once. Time point in this sample: cycle 4 day 1 (C4D1), after more than five weeks of nivolumab. Each patient experienced a relapse that followed autologous stem cell transplantation, and brentuximab vedotin exposure varied. The sequencing here drew on peripheral blood mononuclear cells (PBMCs), taken before the fourth cycle of nivolumab. The receptors derive from a human donor with classical Hodgkin lymphoma.

This chain uses TRBV19 with TRBJ2-1; 9 bases agree with TRBD1. The V gene's germline CDR1 is LNHDA and CDR2 SQIVND (reference sequence). The CDR3 contains 15 residues. With V trimmed by 5 bases and J by 3 bases, 5 bases remained unmatched. This CDR3 reads CASSRDRENYNEQFF. DNA for the CDR3: TGTGCCAGTAGTCGGGACAGGGAGAACTACAATGAGCAGTTCTTC.

In its sample, this clone was seen a few times. The J gene is TRBJ2-2, the V gene TRBV27, with D possibly TRBD1 on 6 matching bases. CDR1 MNHEY and CDR2 SMNVEV come from the germline V gene (reference sequence). V was pared by 5 bases and J by 3 bases, with 16 bases between. The CDR3 totals 16 residues. The CDR3 coding sequence is TGTGCCAGCAGTCAAGACAGGTTCAAATACACCGGGGAGCTGTTTTTT. It translates to CASSQDRFKYTGELFF.

The rearrangement uses TRBV30 and TRBJ1-3; D call uncertain. V gave up 3 bases and J gave up 2 bases, with 8 bases separating them. Per germline, CDR1 GTSNPN and CDR2 SVGIG (reference sequence). The CDR3 sequence is 13 residues long. CDR3 DNA sequence: TGTGCCTGGAGAGGATGGGCTGGAAACACCATATATTTT. Translated, it gives CAWRGWAGNTIYF.

By share, this clone ranks as medium-sized (0.01 to 0.1%). The V and J genes are TRBV7-9 and TRBJ2-7; D remains unclear. The CDR3 runs to 13 residues. Trimming pared 3 bases from V and 3 bases from J, leaving 9 bases between. Germline CDR1 SEHNR, CDR2 FQNEAQ (reference sequence). CDR3 sequence: CASSFLSSYEQYF. In DNA form, the CDR3 reads TGTGCCAGCAGCTTCCTAAGTAGCTACGAGCAGTACTTC. The full variable domain, in which reference TRBV7-9 and TRBJ2-7 provide the parts outside the CDR3, is DTGVSQNPRHKITKRGQNVTFRCDPISEHNRLYWYRQTLGQGPEFLTYFQNEAQLEKSRLLSDRFSAERPKGSFSTLEIQRTEQGDSAMYLCASSFLSSYEQYFGPGTRLTVT.

The chain carries TRBV6-5 and TRBJ1-2; the D gene is possibly TRBD1 (6 bases). Deletions cut 0 bases from V and 6 bases from J, with 11 bases between. Germline V gene data show CDR1 as MNHEY and CDR2 as SVGAGI. The CDR3 has 14 residues. Here the CDR3 DNA reads TGTGCCAGCAGTTACTCGGTGGCAGGGGATGGCTACACCTTC. Protein product: CASSYSVAGDGYTF.

The chain links TRBV6-6 to TRBJ2-1, with D perhaps TRBD1 or TRBD2 (6 bases each). Trimming removed 5 bases from V and 0 bases from J, with 11 bases in between. The CDR3 length is 15 residues. Germline lookup yields CDR1 MNHNY and CDR2 SVGAGI (reference sequence). For the CDR3, the DNA is TGTGCCAGCAGTGTCGAGGGGGGCTCCTACAATGAGCAGTTCTTC. Its protein product is CASSVEGGSYNEQFF.

The V call is TRBV2, the J call TRBJ1-5; possibly TRBD1 for D (5 bases). The CDR3 consists of 16 residues. Germline loops: CDR1 SNHLY, CDR2 FYNNEI. V was trimmed by 2 bases and J by 3 bases, leaving 14 bases between them. This chain's CDR3 is CASSEPGTYFNQPQHF. CDR3 DNA: TGTGCCAGCAGTGAACCCGGGACGTATTTCAATCAGCCCCAGCATTTT.

The chain uses TRBV7-9 and TRBJ1-5, with unresolved D. The CDR3 spans 16 residues. Germline V gene sequence: CDR1 SEHNR, CDR2 FQNEAQ (reference sequence). Trimming pared 3 bases from V and 4 bases from J, leaving 16 bases between. CDR3 sequence reads: CASSFFGRAGNQPQHF. CDR3 in DNA: TGTGCCAGCAGCTTTTTCGGAAGGGCGGGGAATCAGCCCCAGCATTTT.